This T cell receptor (beta chain) was identified in a study of T-cell memory formation after mild COVID-19. Whole-study findings and limits: There was a balanced CD4/CD8 profile in clones contracting day 15 to 85, and later expanders leaned CD4+.

TCRdb fed the 5' RACE reads into MiXCR, producing one record per CDR3 protein. The repertoire holds 200,000 to 250,000 distinct CDR3 sequences, with approximately 10% as singletons. Germline CDR1 and CDR2: SNHLY and FYNNEI. The CDR3 contains 13 residues. V shed 11 bases and J shed 7 bases, with 18 bases lying between them. This clonotype came up a few times. Its antigen remains unknown. Sequencing was carried out using PBMCs or a T cell subset sorted from them (not recorded which). The TCR was taken from a man younger than 30 who had mild COVID-19 (a few samples of this study predate the infection). Cell type and time point are not known. The gene calls are TRBV2 and TRBJ2-1, with D maybe TRBD1 (5 bases). The CDR3 loop reads CAQGYPRSNEQFF. For the CDR3, the DNA is TGTGCCCAGGGATACCCCCGAAGTAATGAGCAGTTCTTC.